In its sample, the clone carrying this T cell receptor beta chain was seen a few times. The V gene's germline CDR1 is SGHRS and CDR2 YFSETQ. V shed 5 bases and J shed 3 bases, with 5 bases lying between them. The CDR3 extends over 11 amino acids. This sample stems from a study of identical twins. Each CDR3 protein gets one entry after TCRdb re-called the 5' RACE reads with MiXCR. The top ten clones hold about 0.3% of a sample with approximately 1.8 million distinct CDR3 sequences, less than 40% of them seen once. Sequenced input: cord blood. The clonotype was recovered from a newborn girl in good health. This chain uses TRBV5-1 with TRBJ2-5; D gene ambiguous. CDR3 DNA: TGCGCCAGCAGAAACAAAGAGACCCAGTACTTC. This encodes CASRNKETQYF.